A single count supports the clone carrying this T cell receptor (beta chain). This sample is drawn from a study of blood T cells in healthy people across ages. V shed 8 bases, J shed 7 bases, and the junction held 12 bases outside the gene matches. The CDR3 is 15 amino acids. Germline V gene sequence: CDR1 LGHNA, CDR2 YSLEER. A second roughly 7 to 11 cycle PCR used barcoded and J-beta primers. Each CDR3 protein is one row after TCRdb ran MiXCR on the 5' RACE reads. Of 1.5 million to 2 million distinct CDR3 sequences in the sample, 49% were seen once. This receptor was obtained from a middle-aged woman in good health. V usage is TRBV4-3 and J usage is TRBJ2-4; 9 nucleotides align to TRBD1. The sample taken for sequencing was blood. CDR3 in DNA: TGCGCCAGCTCCCCCTCACGGGACAGGGCGAACATTCAGTACTTC. Amino acids: CASSPSRDRANIQYF.